This T cell receptor (beta chain) is from a study of cytomegalovirus exposure and HLA in healthy donors. Germline assignment: CDR1 SGHNT and CDR2 YYREEE (reference sequence). Between the trimmed V and J ends, which lost 4 bases and 3 bases, there was a span of 11 bases. CDR3 size: 13 residues. As concerns this clone: Its specificity is not known.

PCR primers comprised 60 Vbeta and 13 Jbeta primers. Produced via immunoSEQ multiplex PCR; TCRdb's table is partial and in-frame only. This sample has more than 95,000 clones, with roughly 80% found just once. Overall study results and limits: A later analysis appeared to link common viral pathogens to several of the most significant clusters. Later analysis showed most CMV-associated TCR beta chains appearing HLA-restricted. Donors were assumed by presence/absence analyses to have roughly uniform sequencing depth.

The chain combines TRBV5-4 with TRBJ2-7, with D maybe TRBD2 (5 bases). Sequencing was performed on PBMCs. The receptor comes from a woman aged 40 to 49 in good health and CMV-seronegative. CDR3 in DNA: TGTGCCAGCAGCACTGGACTTTTCTACGAGCAGTACTTC. Residues: CASSTGLFYEQYF.